These 5 T cell receptor beta chains originate from one sample sequenced in a study of blood T cells in healthy people across ages. Combining a sample-barcoded 5' primer with a J-beta primer mix, a second PCR ran for about 7 to 11 cycles. Each CDR3 protein is one row after TCRdb ran MiXCR on the 5' RACE reads. This table has about a million distinct CDR3 sequences, roughly 50% appearing once. The sequenced material came from blood. These receptors were collected from a woman aged 55 to 70 in good health.

The chain is built from TRBV20-1 and TRBJ2-1; 13 bases agree with TRBD2. CDR1 and CDR2 from the germline V gene are DFQATT and SNEGSKA (reference sequence). J gave up 8 bases and V 4 bases, and 5 bases lay outside the gene matches. The CDR3 has 14 amino acids. The CDR3 loop reads CSATTSGGPYEQFF. The CDR3 bases are TGCAGTGCTACGACTAGCGGGGGGCCCTATGAGCAGTTCTTC.

The gene calls are TRBV20-1 and TRBJ2-1; 8 bases agree with TRBD2. Germline values: CDR1 DFQATT, CDR2 SNEGSKA (reference sequence). The ends lost 3 bases at V and 8 bases at J; junction bases unmatched: 15. The CDR3 extends over 16 amino acids. The CDR3 DNA is TGCAGTGCTAGCGACACACTCGGGGCGGGAGGCCATGAGCAGTTCTTC. This gives the protein CSASDTLGAGGHEQFF.

This clonotype has only a few counts. The J gene is TRBJ2-5, the V gene TRBV7-2; D is undetermined. This CDR3 is 14 amino acids long. Germline V lookup: CDR1 SGHTA, CDR2 FQGNSA. V was trimmed by 3 bases and J by 0 bases, leaving 8 bases between them. CDR3 protein: CASSLSLNQETQYF. The CDR3, as DNA: TGTGCCAGCAGCTTGTCTCTGAACCAAGAGACCCAGTACTTC.

The chain recombines TRBV28 with TRBJ2-7; TRBD2 matches 12 bases. CDR1 MDHEN and CDR2 SYDVKM come from the germline V gene. The CDR3 runs to 16 residues. V shed 4 bases and J 2 bases; nucleotides not matched to a gene: 6. Here the CDR3 reads CASSSPGLAGPYEQYF. DNA of the CDR3: TGTGCCAGCAGTTCTCCGGGACTAGCGGGTCCCTACGAGCAGTACTTC.

The V and J genes are TRBV20-1 and TRBJ1-1, with 9 bases identical to TRBD1. The V segment lost 1 base and the J segment 0 bases; nucleotides outside the gene matches: 9. Germline V CDR1 and CDR2: DFQATT, SNEGSKA (reference sequence). This CDR3 region has 17 residues. CDR3 DNA sequence: TGCAGTGCTAGAGGGACCGGGACAGGGTTTTTGAACACTGAAGCTTTCTTT. Encoded protein: CSARGTGTGFLNTEAFF.